Shown below are 17 T cell receptor beta chains from a single sample sequenced in a study of blood T cells in healthy people across ages. Through a sample-barcoded 5' primer and a J-beta primer mix, a second PCR was run for roughly 6 to 11 cycles. TCRdb reanalysed the 5' RACE reads using MiXCR and keeps one entry per CDR3 protein. The profile shows about 570,000 distinct CDR3 sequences, approximately 25% of them singletons. Material for sequencing was blood. The receptors stem from a woman in her sixties or seventies in good health.

The genes are TRBV5-6 and TRBJ2-5, with D perhaps matching TRBD1 (7 bases). The CDR3 spans 13 residues. The germline V gene encodes CDR1 SGHDT and CDR2 YYEEEE. With 6 bases removed from V and 6 bases from J, the gap between germline ends came to 15 bases. The chain's CDR3 is CASTGGGAKTQYF. The CDR3, as DNA: TGTGCCAGCACTGGAGGGGGCGCGAAGACCCAGTACTTC. Supplemented by reference TRBV5-6 and TRBJ2-5, the full variable domain reads DAGVTQSPTHLIKTRGQQVTLRCSPKSGHDTVSWYQQALGQGPQFIFQYYEEEERQRGNFPDRFSGHQFPNYSSELNVNALLLGDSALYLCASTGGGAKTQYFGPGTRLLVL.

This chain uses TRBV4-2 with TRBJ2-1; 9 nucleotides match TRBD1. The germline V gene has CDR1 LGHNA and CDR2 YNFKEQ. V lost 3 bases to trimming and J lost 6 bases; unmatched junction nucleotides: 21. The CDR3 runs 20 residues. The CDR3 reads CASSHHQGRQGGPNANEQFF. The CDR3 DNA is TGTGCCAGCAGCCACCACCAAGGGCGACAGGGGGGACCCAACGCCAATGAGCAGTTCTTC.

The chain carries TRBV6-2 or TRBV6-3 and TRBJ2-1; no reliable D call. Germline assignment: CDR1 MNHEY and CDR2 SVGEGT. This CDR3 has 14 residues. Trimming shortened V by 7 bases and J by 8 bases, and 18 bases separated the two germline ends. The CDR3 nucleotides are TGTGCCAGCAATACGCGTATTGGGTACCATGAGCAGTTCTTC. Translation gives CASNTRIGYHEQFF.

The chain has TRBV5-1 and TRBJ2-5; perhaps TRBD2 as D (6 bases). Germline lookup yields CDR1 SGHRS and CDR2 YFSETQ. Deletions cut 0 bases from V and 2 bases from J, with 11 bases between. The CDR3 has 15 residues. The CDR3 sequence: CASSLETSGQETQYF. The CDR3 nucleotides are TGCGCCAGCAGCTTGGAGACTAGTGGACAAGAGACCCAGTACTTC.

The chain uses TRBV6-5 and TRBJ2-3; 8 bases are a match to TRBD2. V lost 6 bases to trimming and J lost 2 bases; unmatched junction nucleotides: 7. Germline values: CDR1 MNHEY, CDR2 SVGAGI. The CDR3 has 15 amino acids. The CDR3 reads CASRPGLADTDTQYF. CDR3 DNA sequence: TGTGCCAGCAGACCCGGACTAGCAGACACAGATACGCAGTATTTT.

CDR3 DNA sequence: TGTGCCAGCAGTGAACTAGCGGGGACCTACAATGAGCAGTTCTTC. This codes for CASSELAGTYNEQFF. J is TRBJ2-1 and V is TRBV2; 9 bases align to TRBD2. Germline V lookup: CDR1 SNHLY, CDR2 FYNNEI. Losses at the gene ends were 2 bases for V and 2 bases for J; bases not matched to a gene: 1. The CDR3 contains 15 residues.

This clonotype has just one count. The chain recombines TRBV12-3 or TRBV12-4 with TRBJ2-5; 9 bases are shared with TRBD2. CDR3 size: 13 residues. V shed 7 bases, J shed 6 bases, and the junction held 6 bases outside the gene matches. CDR3: CASTRAGGQTQYF. CDR3 bases: TGTGCCAGCACCAGAGCGGGGGGCCAGACCCAGTACTTC.

The rearrangement joins TRBV5-1 to TRBJ1-1; 7 nucleotides align to TRBD1. The CDR3 extends over 15 amino acids. Per the germline V gene, CDR1 is SGHRS and CDR2 is YFSETQ. The V segment lost 3 bases and the J segment 4 bases; nucleotides outside the gene matches: 9. The CDR3 loop reads CASSSGTVLLTEAFF. CDR3 nucleotides: TGCGCCAGCAGCTCCGGGACAGTGCTACTCACTGAAGCTTTCTTT.

The chain uses TRBV5-6 and TRBJ2-7; the D gene is possibly TRBD1 (6 bases). V lost 6 bases to trimming and J lost 0 bases, with 13 bases between them. The CDR3 loop spans 14 amino acids. Looked up from germline, CDR1 is SGHDT and CDR2 is YYEEEE. The CDR3: CASKSDSFSYEQYF. CDR3 sequence (DNA): TGTGCCAGCAAATCGGACAGCTTCTCCTACGAGCAGTACTTC.

The rearrangement links TRBV7-6 to TRBJ2-1; D is perhaps TRBD1 or TRBD2 (5 bases each). This CDR3 comprises 13 residues. CDR1 SGHVS and CDR2 FNYEAQ come from the germline V gene. V lost 5 bases and J lost 7, with 12 bases in between. This CDR3 is CASSEGPTNEQFF. In DNA form, the CDR3 reads TGTGCCAGCAGCGAGGGACCCACTAATGAGCAGTTCTTC.

The chain employs TRBV6-2 or TRBV6-3 and TRBJ1-5, with 7 bases lining up with TRBD1. Unmatched junction bases numbered 4, after V lost 9 bases and J lost 11 bases. Germline assignment: CDR1 MNHEY and CDR2 SVGEGT. The CDR3 loop spans 10 amino acids. The CDR3 DNA is TGTGCCAGTGGACAGGTGGCCCAGCATTTT. Amino acids: CASGQVAQHF.

This clonotype was counted only a few times. This chain uses TRBV15 with TRBJ1-1, with a weak D call TRBD1 (6 bases). This CDR3 has 15 residues. V was trimmed by 1 base and J by 5 bases, leaving 14 bases between them. Per the germline V gene, CDR1 is LNHNV and CDR2 is YYDKDF (reference sequence). The CDR3 sequence is CATSRVRGARTEAFF. CDR3 sequence (DNA): TGTGCCACCAGCAGAGTAAGGGGGGCGAGGACTGAAGCTTTCTTT. Drawing the rest from reference TRBV15 and TRBJ1-1, the complete variable domain is DAMVIQNPRYQVTQFGKPVTLSCSQTLNHNVMYWYQQKSSQAPKLLFHYYDKDFNNEADTPDNFQSRRPNTSFCFLDIRSPGLGDTAMYLCATSRVRGARTEAFFGQGTRLTVV.

The chain recombines TRBV7-6 with TRBJ2-2; 9 positions match TRBD1. V gave up 1 base and J gave up 3 bases; unmatched junction bases: 6. Per the germline V gene, CDR1 is SGHVS and CDR2 is FNYEAQ. This CDR3 has 17 amino acids. CDR3 coding DNA: TGTGCCAGCAGCTTAGAGGGGACAGGGATGGACACCGGGGAGCTGTTTTTT. Its protein product is CASSLEGTGMDTGELFF. Using reference TRBV7-6 and TRBJ2-2 for the parts outside the CDR3, the full variable domain is GAGVSQSPRYKVTKRGQDVALRCDPISGHVSLYWYRQALGQGPEFLTYFNYEAQQDKSGLPNDRFSAERPEGSISTLTIQRTEQRDSAMYRCASSLEGTGMDTGELFFGEGSRLTVL.

This clonotype has just a few counts. One end of the junction fails to match germline, which may point to a read error. The chain employs TRBV24-1 and TRBJ2-1; D possibly corresponds to TRBD2 (6 bases). CDR3 length: 14 residues. From germline, CDR1 is KGHDR and CDR2 SFDVKD. The DNA for the CDR3 is TGTGCCACCCATCTAGCGTTTTCCTACAATGAGCGGTTCTTC. This codes for CATHLAFSYNERFF.

The gene calls are TRBV5-1 and TRBJ1-1; 7 nucleotides agree with TRBD1. The V and J ends lost 7 bases and 3 bases, in that order; junction bases with no gene match: 9. Germline CDR1 and CDR2: SGHRS and YFSETQ. There are 14 residues in the CDR3. CDR3 region: CASRQGGADTEAFF. The CDR3, as DNA: TGCGCCAGCCGACAGGGAGGAGCGGACACTGAAGCTTTCTTT. Combining the CDR3 with reference TRBV5-1 and TRBJ1-1 gives the whole variable domain KAGVTQTPRYLIKTRGQQVTLSCSPISGHRSVSWYQQTPGQGLQFLFEYFSETQRNKGNFPGRFSGRQFSNSRSEMNVSTLELGDSALYLCASRQGGADTEAFFGQGTRLTVV.

This clonotype was detected a few times. The rearrangement uses TRBV7-2 and TRBJ2-7; a weak D match, TRBD2 (5 bases). V was clipped by 1 base and J by 0 bases, with 10 bases between them. The CDR3 totals 15 residues. CDR1 is SGHTA and CDR2 is FQGNSA in the germline V gene. For the CDR3, the DNA is TGTGCCAGCAGCTTAGTATCGGGGAGCTCCTACGAGCAGTACTTC. This sequence encodes CASSLVSGSSYEQYF.

This clonotype has just a few counts. V usage is TRBV10-3 and J usage is TRBJ1-6, with 10 nucleotides matching TRBD1. V shed 0 bases, J shed 10 bases, and the junction held 9 bases outside the gene matches. CDR1 and CDR2 (germline): ENHRY, SYGVKD. The CDR3 has 17 amino acids. The CDR3 loop is CAISESRGTGVSSPLHF. In DNA form, the CDR3 reads TGTGCCATCAGTGAGTCGAGAGGGACAGGGGTCTCCTCACCCCTCCACTTT.